This T cell receptor (beta chain) was identified in a study of blood T cells in healthy people across ages. On the study more broadly: About one barcoded beta molecule per two T cells came from capture by template switching.

Broader study findings: TCR beta diversity correlated strongly with naive T cell percentage. Total diversity from one million sequenced T cells was likely underestimated.

CDR1 and CDR2 (germline): SEHNR, FQNEAQ (reference sequence). This CDR3 is 15 amino acids long. This clonotype was observed a handful of times. The antigen remains unidentified. A sample-barcoded 5' primer and a J-beta primer mix were used in a second PCR of roughly 7 to 11 cycles. TCRdb analysed the 5' RACE reads with MiXCR anew, one entry per CDR3 protein. The table has 600,000 to 1,000,000 distinct CDR3 sequences, 25% seen once. This sample also appeared in a second study, on T cells of mothers and their children.

Sequenced material: blood. The sequence was collected from a boy aged 5-17 years in good health. This chain links TRBV7-9 with TRBJ2-5; no clear D gene. The end of the DNA aligns better with TRBJ2-7, so the J call may be wrong. The CDR3 nucleotides read TGTGCCAGCAGCTTCCCTCCCCCGCGCAAGGGCGAGCAGTACTTC. Its translation: CASSFPPPRKGEQYF.